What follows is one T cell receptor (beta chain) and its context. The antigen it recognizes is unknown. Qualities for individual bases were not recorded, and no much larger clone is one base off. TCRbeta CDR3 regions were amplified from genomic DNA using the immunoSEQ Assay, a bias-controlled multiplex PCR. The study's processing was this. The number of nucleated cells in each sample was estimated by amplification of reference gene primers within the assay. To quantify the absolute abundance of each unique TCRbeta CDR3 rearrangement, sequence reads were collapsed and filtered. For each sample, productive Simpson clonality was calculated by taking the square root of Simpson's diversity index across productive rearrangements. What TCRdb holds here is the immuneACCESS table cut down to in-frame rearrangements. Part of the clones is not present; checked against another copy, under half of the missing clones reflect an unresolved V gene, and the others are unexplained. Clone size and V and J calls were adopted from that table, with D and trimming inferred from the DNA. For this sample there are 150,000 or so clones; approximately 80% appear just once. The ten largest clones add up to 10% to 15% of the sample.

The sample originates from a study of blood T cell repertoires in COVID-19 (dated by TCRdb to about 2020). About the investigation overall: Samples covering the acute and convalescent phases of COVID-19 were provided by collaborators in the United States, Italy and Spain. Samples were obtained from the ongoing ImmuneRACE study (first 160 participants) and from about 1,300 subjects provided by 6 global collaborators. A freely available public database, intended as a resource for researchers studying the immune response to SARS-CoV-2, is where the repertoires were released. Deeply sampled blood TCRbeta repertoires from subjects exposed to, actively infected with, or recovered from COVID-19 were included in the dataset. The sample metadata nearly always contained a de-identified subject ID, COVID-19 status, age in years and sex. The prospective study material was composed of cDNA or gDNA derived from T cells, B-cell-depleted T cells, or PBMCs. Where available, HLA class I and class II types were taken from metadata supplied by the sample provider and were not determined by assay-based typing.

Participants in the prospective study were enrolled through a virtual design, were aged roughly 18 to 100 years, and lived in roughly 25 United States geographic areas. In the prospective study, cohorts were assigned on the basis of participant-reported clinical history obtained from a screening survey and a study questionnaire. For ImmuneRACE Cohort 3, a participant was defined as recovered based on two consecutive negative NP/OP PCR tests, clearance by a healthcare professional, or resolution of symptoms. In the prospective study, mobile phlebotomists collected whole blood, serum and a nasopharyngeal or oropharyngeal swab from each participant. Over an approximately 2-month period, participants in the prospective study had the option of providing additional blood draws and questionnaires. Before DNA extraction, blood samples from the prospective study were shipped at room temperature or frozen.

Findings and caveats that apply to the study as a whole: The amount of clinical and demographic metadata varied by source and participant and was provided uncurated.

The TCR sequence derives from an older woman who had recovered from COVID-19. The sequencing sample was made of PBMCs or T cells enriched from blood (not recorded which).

This receptor carries the CDR3 CASSLLPTASRSTDTQYF. The nucleotides are TGCGCCAGCAGCTTGTTACCGACAGCTTCAAGGAGCACAGATACGCAGTATTTT. The V and J segments used are TRBV5-1 and TRBJ2-3; 5 matching bases give a weak D call of TRBD1. V sheds 1 base and J sheds 0 bases, leaving 18 bases between their ends. Reading the germline V gene gives CDR1 SGHRS and CDR2 YFSETQ. The cysteine opens and the phenylalanine closes a CDR3 of 18 amino acids. Left in the record is the CDR3 DNA by itself, 54 bases read in frame from the first base.